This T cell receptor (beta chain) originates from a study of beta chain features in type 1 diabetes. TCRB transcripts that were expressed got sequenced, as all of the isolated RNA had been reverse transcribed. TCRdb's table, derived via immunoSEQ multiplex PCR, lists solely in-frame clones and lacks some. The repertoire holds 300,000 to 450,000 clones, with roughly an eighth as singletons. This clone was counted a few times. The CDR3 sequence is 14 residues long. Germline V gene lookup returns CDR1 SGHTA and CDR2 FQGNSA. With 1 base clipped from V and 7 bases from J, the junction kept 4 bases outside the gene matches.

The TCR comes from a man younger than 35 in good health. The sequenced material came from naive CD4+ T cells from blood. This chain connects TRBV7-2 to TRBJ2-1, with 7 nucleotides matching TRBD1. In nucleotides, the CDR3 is TGTGCCAGCAGCTTAGGGCCAGGGGGTAATGAGCAGTTCTTC. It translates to CASSLGPGGNEQFF.